Listed here are 7 T cell receptor beta chains from one sample, sequenced in a study of blood T cell repertoires in COVID-19. Clones were sequenced by immunoSEQ multiplex PCR, and TCRdb holds only the in-frame ones, with some missing. The top ten clones hold 5.5% to 8.5% of a sample with hundreds of thousands of clones, 70% to 90% of them seen once. Sequenced material: peripheral blood. These receptors all stem from a woman aged 25 to 39 who had recovered from COVID-19.

The J gene is TRBJ1-2, the V gene TRBV7-2, with 8 bases lining up with TRBD1. The germline V gene has CDR1 SGHTA and CDR2 FQGNSA. This CDR3 is built from 14 residues. V shed 5 bases and J 4 bases; nucleotides not matched to a gene: 6. Here the CDR3 DNA reads TGTGCCAGCAGCCCCCGACAGGGGCGCTATGGCTACACCTTC. Its translation is CASSPRQGRYGYTF.

Note on this clone: One end of the junction is discordant with germline, which a read error may explain. The J gene is TRBJ2-4, the V gene TRBV28; 7 bases are shared with TRBD2. CDR3 size: 13 residues. Germline V gene data show CDR1 as MDHEN and CDR2 as SYDVKM. CDR3 protein: CASSLRREAVDDF. The CDR3 DNA is TGTGCCAGCAGTTTACGTCGGGAGGCAGTGGACGACTTC.

This clone came up once. The rearrangement uses TRBV7-2 and TRBJ2-7; 15 nucleotides agree with TRBD2. Gene TRBJ2-5 matches the end of the DNA better, so the J call may be wrong. Germline lookup yields CDR1 SGHTA and CDR2 FQGNSA. This CDR3 is built from 16 residues. The CDR3 DNA reads TGTGCCAGCAGCTTCGGGACTAGCGGGGGGCAAGAGACCCAGTACTTC. Translating gives CASSFGTSGGQETQYF.

This clone was observed at least ten times. The chain joins TRBV5-1 to TRBJ1-1; 7 bases map to TRBD1. The V gene's germline CDR1 is SGHRS and CDR2 YFSETQ. This CDR3 has 17 amino acids. J lost 0 bases, V lost 0 bases, and 8 bases had no gene match. CDR3 amino acids: CASSLAPGGGMNTEAFF. CDR3 in DNA: TGCGCCAGCAGCTTGGCCCCAGGGGGAGGCATGAACACTGAAGCTTTCTTT.

This chain connects TRBV4-2 to TRBJ2-7; 8 positions agree with TRBD2. The CDR3 is made up of 17 amino acids. CDR1 and CDR2 (germline): LGHNA, YNFKEQ. V shed 4 bases, J shed 0 bases, and the junction held 11 bases outside the gene matches. The CDR3 bases are TGTGCCAGCAGCCGCGATAGCGGGGTACCTGTCTCCTACGAGCAGTACTTC. This gives the protein CASSRDSGVPVSYEQYF.

V gene TRBV5-1 combines with J gene TRBJ2-3, with 8 bases lining up with TRBD1. Per germline, CDR1 SGHRS and CDR2 YFSETQ. V lost 9 bases and J lost 3; bases outside the gene matches: 6. CDR3 length: 13 residues. The CDR3 loop reads CATKQGVTDTQYF. CDR3 in DNA: TGCGCCACAAAACAGGGGGTGACAGATACGCAGTATTTT.

This clone has just one count. The chain has TRBV5-1 and TRBJ2-3; D is perhaps TRBD1 (6 bases). The germline V gene has CDR1 SGHRS and CDR2 YFSETQ. Trimming left V 4 bases short and J 6 bases short, with 15 bases between. The CDR3 sequence is 14 residues long. This chain's CDR3 is CASSTTGIRDTQYF. The CDR3 DNA is TGCGCCAGCAGCACTACAGGGATACGGGATACGCAGTATTTT.